Listed below are T cell receptor beta chains from one sample, sequenced in a study of blood T cell repertoires in COVID-19. Profiled with immunoSEQ multiplex PCR; TCRdb holds only in-frame clones, not every one. The sample lists approximately 170,000 clones, approximately 84% occurring once. What was sequenced was PBMCs or T cells enriched from blood (not recorded which). These receptors originate from a man aged 45-65 years who had recovered from COVID-19. Each CDR3 is given with its conserved first and last residue. A D gene is named only where the DNA matches it firmly. Size tells how often a clone was seen (once, few, many) or the class of an expanded clone, and some rows leave it out.

D: NA
size: NA
V: TRBV2
J: TRBJ1-2
CDR3: CASNLRGGTQNYGYTF
DNA: TGTGCCAGCAACCTGCGGGGCGGGACGCAGAACTATGGCTACACCTTC

D: NA
size: NA
V: TRBV13
J: TRBJ2-1
CDR3: CASSPAGDMEGNNEQFF
DNA: TGTGCCAGCAGCCCCGCCGGGGATATGGAGGGGAACAATGAGCAGTTCTTC

D: TRBD1
size: NA
V: TRBV19
J: TRBJ1-5
CDR3: CASRAQGTGNNQPQHF
DNA: TGTGCCAGTAGAGCACAGGGGACGGGGAACAATCAGCCCCAGCATTTT

D: TRBD2
size: NA
V: TRBV11-2
J: TRBJ2-5
CDR3: CASSFLVTSGVQETQYF
DNA: TGTGCCAGCAGCTTCTTGGTTACTAGCGGGGTGCAAGAGACCCAGTACTTC

D: TRBD1
size: NA
V: TRBV5-1
J: TRBJ2-5
CDR3: CASSWGQGLETQYF
DNA: TGCGCCAGCAGCTGGGGACAGGGTTTGGAGACCCAGTACTTC

D: NA
size: NA
V: TRBV12-3/TRBV12-4
J: TRBJ1-1
CDR3: CASNNGGTAEAFF
DNA: TGTGCCAGCAACAACGGCGGGACGGCTGAAGCTTTCTTT

D: TRBD1
size: NA
V: TRBV7-9
J: TRBJ2-3
CDR3: CASSLSGTGRTQYF
DNA: TGTGCCAGCAGCTTGTCCGGGACAGGGCGGACGCAGTATTTT

D: NA
size: NA
V: TRBV5-6
J: TRBJ2-1
CDR3: CASSAATGGEQFF
DNA: TGTGCCAGCAGCGCGGCGACAGGCGGTGAGCAGTTCTTC

D: TRBD1
size: NA
V: TRBV7-8
J: TRBJ1-1
CDR3: CASISHQGVRTEAFF
DNA: TGTGCCAGCATCTCCCACCAGGGGGTTCGTACTGAAGCTTTCTTT

D: NA
size: NA
V: TRBV19
J: TRBJ1-6
CDR3: CASSMSSSGVYSPLHF
DNA: TGTGCCAGTAGTATGTCCTCGTCGGGGGTCTATTCACCCCTCCACTTT

D: NA
size: NA
V: TRBV19
J: TRBJ1-2
CDR3: CASRGHEIHGYTF
DNA: TGTGCCAGTAGGGGACACGAAATTCATGGCTACACCTTC

D: TRBD1
size: NA
V: TRBV19
J: TRBJ2-7
CDR3: CASSISRTGTYEQYF
DNA: TGTGCCAGTAGTATATCCAGGACAGGGACCTACGAGCAGTACTTC

D: NA
size: NA
V: TRBV6-5
J: TRBJ2-6
CDR3: CASSYSYSGANVLTF
DNA: TGTGCCAGCAGTTACTCCTACTCTGGGGCCAACGTCCTGACTTTC

D: NA
size: NA
V: TRBV7-9
J: TRBJ1-4
CDR3: CASSHRVEKLFF
DNA: TGTGCCAGCAGCCACAGGGTTGAAAAACTGTTTTTT

D: NA
size: NA
V: TRBV10-3
J: TRBJ1-4
CDR3: CAISARGPNEKLFF
DNA: TGTGCCATCAGTGCCCGGGGTCCTAATGAAAAACTGTTTTTT

D: NA
size: NA
V: TRBV6-2/TRBV6-3
J: TRBJ1-2
CDR3: CASSFPVGYTF
DNA: TGTGCCAGCAGTTTCCCAGTTGGCTACACCTTC

D: NA
size: NA
V: TRBV2
J: TRBJ1-1
CDR3: CAWGAGNTEAFF
DNA: TGTGCCTGGGGAGCAGGGAACACTGAAGCTTTCTTT

D: TRBD1
size: NA
V: TRBV19
J: TRBJ2-2
CDR3: CASSIPLRQGPLTGELFF
DNA: TGTGCCAGTAGTATTCCCCTTCGACAGGGCCCCCTCACCGGGGAGCTGTTTTTT

D: NA
size: NA
V: TRBV7-6
J: TRBJ2-7
CDR3: CASSSEPKQGGYEQYF
DNA: TGTGCCAGCAGTTCAGAACCGAAACAGGGTGGGTACGAGCAGTACTTC

D: NA
size: once
V: TRBV12-3/TRBV12-4
J: TRBJ1-2
CDR3: CASSLEGISSYTF
DNA: TGTGCCAGCAGCCTCGAGGGTATCTCGAGCTACACCTTC

D: NA
size: once
V: TRBV7-3
J: TRBJ2-1
CDR3: CASSQGLSSYNEQFF
DNA: TGTGCCAGCAGCCAGGGACTGAGCTCCTACAATGAGCAGTTCTTC

D: NA
size: NA
V: TRBV9
J: TRBJ1-5
CDR3: CASSGEGGPQHF
DNA: TGTGCCAGCAGCGGGGAGGGTGGGCCCCAGCATTTT

D: NA
size: NA
V: TRBV3-1/TRBV3-2
J: TRBJ1-3
CDR3: CASSPGGGGSGNTIYF
DNA: TGTGCCAGCAGCCCCGGAGGGGGGGGCTCTGGAAACACCATATATTTT

D: NA
size: NA
V: TRBV5-1
J: TRBJ2-4
CDR3: CASSPNDIPGVGKNIQYF
DNA: TGCGCCAGCAGCCCGAATGATATACCCGGGGTGGGCAAAAACATTCAGTACTTC

D: NA
size: NA
V: TRBV6-5
J: TRBJ1-2
CDR3: CASSLDTGYYYGYTF
DNA: TGTGCCAGCAGCCTCGATACAGGATACTACTATGGCTACACCTTC

D: NA
size: NA
V: TRBV29-1
J: TRBJ1-1
CDR3: CSVGQGKLAFF
DNA: TGCAGCGTCGGGCAGGGGAAATTGGCTTTCTTT

D: NA
size: once
V: TRBV7-2
J: TRBJ2-1
CDR3: CASSLIFLYEQFF
DNA: TGTGCCAGCAGCTTAATCTTCTTATATGAGCAGTTCTTC

D: TRBD2
size: NA
V: TRBV7-8
J: TRBJ2-3
CDR3: CASNRLAVTDTQYF
DNA: TGTGCCAGCAACAGACTAGCGGTCACAGATACGCAGTATTTT

D: NA
size: NA
V: TRBV12-3/TRBV12-4
J: TRBJ1-1
CDR3: CASSVLQGSFF
DNA: TGTGCCAGCAGTGTCCTACAGGGTTCTTTCTTT

D: TRBD1
size: once
V: TRBV25-1
J: TRBJ1-5
CDR3: CASSATGAANQPQHF
DNA: TGTGCCAGCAGTGCAACAGGGGCGGCTAATCAGCCCCAGCATTTT

D: TRBD1
size: NA
V: TRBV6-5
J: TRBJ2-7
CDR3: CASSYDRGLYEQYF
DNA: TGTGCCAGCAGTTATGACAGGGGGTTGTACGAGCAGTACTTC

D: NA
size: NA
V: TRBV4-3
J: TRBJ1-4
CDR3: CASSQSPGGQEEKLFF
DNA: TGCGCCAGCAGCCAGTCGCCGGGGGGGCAGGAAGAAAAACTGTTTTTT

D: NA
size: few
V: TRBV11-2
J: TRBJ1-1
CDR3: CASSSSGTANTEAFF
DNA: TGTGCCAGCAGCTCTTCCGGGACTGCGAACACTGAAGCTTTCTTT

D: NA
size: NA
V: TRBV9
J: TRBJ1-2
CDR3: CASSVGGIESGYTF
DNA: TGTGCCAGCAGCGTAGGCGGTATTGAATCGGGCTACACCTTC

D: NA
size: few
V: TRBV18
J: TRBJ1-2
CDR3: CASSPRGFDGYTF
DNA: TGTGCCAGCTCACCCAGGGGATTCGATGGCTACACCTTC

D: NA
size: NA
V: TRBV7-8
J: TRBJ2-7
CDR3: CASSLGPTKEQYF
DNA: TGTGCCAGCAGCTTAGGACCCACTAAAGAGCAGTACTTC

D: TRBD1
size: NA
V: TRBV5-5
J: TRBJ1-5
CDR3: CASSPNPADRAYSNQPQHF
DNA: TGTGCCAGCAGCCCCAACCCCGCGGACAGGGCATATAGCAATCAGCCCCAGCATTTT

D: TRBD1
size: NA
V: TRBV2
J: TRBJ2-7
CDR3: CASSEDRTPSYEQYF
DNA: TGTGCCAGCAGCGAGGACAGGACCCCCTCCTACGAGCAGTACTTC

D: NA
size: NA
V: TRBV9
J: TRBJ1-2
CDR3: CASSDIPPSYGYTF
DNA: TGTGCCAGCAGCGACATACCGCCTTCCTATGGCTACACCTTC

D: NA
size: once
V: TRBV19
J: TRBJ1-2
CDR3: CASSLEEGTNYGYTF
DNA: TGTGCCAGTAGTCTCGAAGAGGGTACCAACTATGGCTACACCTTC

D: NA
size: NA
V: TRBV28
J: TRBJ2-5
CDR3: CALGSQETQYF
DNA: TGTGCCTTGGGCAGCCAAGAGACCCAGTACTTC

D: NA
size: NA
V: TRBV5-8
J: TRBJ2-5
CDR3: CASSLGQGRETQYF
DNA: TGTGCCAGCAGCTTGGGCCAGGGGCGAGAGACCCAGTACTTC

D: NA
size: few
V: TRBV10-2
J: TRBJ1-3
CDR3: CASSERTRRRNTIYF
DNA: TGCGCCAGCAGTGAACGGACTCGGCGGAGAAACACCATATATTTT

D: TRBD2
size: NA
V: TRBV7-2
J: TRBJ2-3
CDR3: CASSLAVAGEGQYF
DNA: TGTGCCAGCAGCTTAGCCGTAGCGGGGGAGGGGCAGTATTTT

D: TRBD1
size: NA
V: TRBV27
J: TRBJ1-2
CDR3: CASSLGQGGYGYTF
DNA: TGTGCCAGCAGTTTGGGACAGGGTGGCTATGGCTACACCTTC

D: NA
size: NA
V: TRBV12-3/TRBV12-4
J: TRBJ1-4
CDR3: CASSLGRGGKLFF
DNA: TGTGCCAGCAGTTTGGGGAGGGGGGGAAAACTGTTTTTT

D: NA
size: NA
V: TRBV10-3
J: TRBJ1-2
CDR3: CAISNGANYGYTF
DNA: TGTGCCATCAGTAATGGGGCCAACTATGGCTACACCTTC

D: NA
size: once
V: TRBV9
J: TRBJ1-2
CDR3: CASSVGGVAGYTF
DNA: TGTGCCAGCAGCGTAGGTGGAGTGGCGGGCTACACCTTC

D: TRBD1
size: NA
V: TRBV10-3
J: TRBJ1-1
CDR3: CAISETGQGKGTEAFF
DNA: TGTGCCATCAGTGAGACCGGACAGGGGAAGGGCACTGAAGCTTTCTTT

D: TRBD1
size: NA
V: TRBV5-5
J: TRBJ2-1
CDR3: CASSPGGINEQFF
DNA: TGTGCCAGCAGTCCAGGGGGTATCAATGAGCAGTTCTTC

D: NA
size: NA
V: TRBV7-9
J: TRBJ2-3
CDR3: CASSLEPLLGGASDTQYF
DNA: TGTGCCAGCAGCTTAGAGCCACTACTGGGGGGAGCTTCAGATACGCAGTATTTT

D: TRBD1
size: NA
V: TRBV12-5
J: TRBJ1-2
CDR3: CASGEPTGGRYGYTF
DNA: TGTGCTAGTGGGGAACCGACAGGGGGCCGCTATGGCTACACCTTC

D: TRBD1
size: NA
V: TRBV3-1/TRBV3-2
J: TRBJ1-1
CDR3: CASSRRGNRGTEAFF
DNA: TGTGCCAGCAGCCGCAGGGGGAATAGGGGCACTGAAGCTTTCTTT

D: TRBD1
size: NA
V: TRBV5-6
J: TRBJ1-6
CDR3: CASSLGTGGAAPLHF
DNA: TGTGCCAGCAGCTTGGGGACAGGGGGCGCGGCACCCCTCCACTTT

D: NA
size: NA
V: TRBV10-2
J: TRBJ2-3
CDR3: CASRSRGGADTQYF
DNA: TGCGCCAGCAGGTCAAGAGGGGGGGCAGATACGCAGTATTTT